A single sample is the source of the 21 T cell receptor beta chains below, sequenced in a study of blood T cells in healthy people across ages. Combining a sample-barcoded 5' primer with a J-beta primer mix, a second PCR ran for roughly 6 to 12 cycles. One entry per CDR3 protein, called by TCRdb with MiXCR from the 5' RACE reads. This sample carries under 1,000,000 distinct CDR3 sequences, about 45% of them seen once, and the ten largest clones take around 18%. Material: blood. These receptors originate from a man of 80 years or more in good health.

The CDR3 DNA is TGTGCCAGCAGCCACTTAGGGGGAGACGAAGGCTACACCTTC. This sequence encodes CASSHLGGDEGYTF. V gene TRBV3-1 combines with J gene TRBJ1-2; D is perhaps TRBD1 (6 bases). Germline CDR1 reads LGHDT; CDR2 reads YNNKEL (reference sequence). The CDR3 is 14 residues long. V was trimmed by 3 bases and J by 8 bases, leaving 16 bases between them.

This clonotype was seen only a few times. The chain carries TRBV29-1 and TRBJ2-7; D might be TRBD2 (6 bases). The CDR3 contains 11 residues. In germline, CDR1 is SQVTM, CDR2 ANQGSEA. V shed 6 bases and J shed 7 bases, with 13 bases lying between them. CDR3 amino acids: CSVGGSSEQYF. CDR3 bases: TGCAGCGTGGGGGGTTCTTCGGAGCAGTACTTC.

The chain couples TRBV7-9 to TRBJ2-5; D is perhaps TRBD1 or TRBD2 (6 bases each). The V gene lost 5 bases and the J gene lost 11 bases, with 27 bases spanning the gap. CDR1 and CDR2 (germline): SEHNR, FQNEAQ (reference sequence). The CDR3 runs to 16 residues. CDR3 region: CASSRSTSWGANEQYF. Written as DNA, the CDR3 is TGTGCCAGCAGCCGTTCAACTAGCTGGGGGGCCAATGAGCAGTACTTC.

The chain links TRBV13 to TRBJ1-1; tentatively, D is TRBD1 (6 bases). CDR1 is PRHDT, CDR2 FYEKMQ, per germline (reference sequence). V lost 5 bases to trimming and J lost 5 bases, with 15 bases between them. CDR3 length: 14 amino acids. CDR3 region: CASSLQGFLTEAFF. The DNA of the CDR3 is TGTGCCAGCAGCCTACAGGGTTTCTTGACTGAAGCTTTCTTT.

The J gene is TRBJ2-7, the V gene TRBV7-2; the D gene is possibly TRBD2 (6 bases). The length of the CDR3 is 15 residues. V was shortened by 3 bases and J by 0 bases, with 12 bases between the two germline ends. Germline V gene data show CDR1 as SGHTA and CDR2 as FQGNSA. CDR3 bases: TGTGCCAGCAGCTTCGGGCGGGGTGACTCCTACGAGCAGTACTTC. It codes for CASSFGRGDSYEQYF. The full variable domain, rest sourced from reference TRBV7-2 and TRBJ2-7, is GAGVSQSPSNKVTEKGKDVELRCDPISGHTALYWYRQSLGQGLEFLIYFQGNSAPDKSGLPSDRFSAERTGGSVSTLTIQRTQQEDSAVYLCASSFGRGDSYEQYFGPGTRLTVT.

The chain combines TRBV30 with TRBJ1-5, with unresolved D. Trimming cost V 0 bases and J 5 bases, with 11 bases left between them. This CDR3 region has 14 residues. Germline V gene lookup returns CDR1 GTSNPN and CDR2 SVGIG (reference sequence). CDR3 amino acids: CAWSVSGVHQPQHF. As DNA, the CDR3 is TGTGCCTGGAGTGTTAGTGGAGTCCATCAGCCCCAGCATTTT.

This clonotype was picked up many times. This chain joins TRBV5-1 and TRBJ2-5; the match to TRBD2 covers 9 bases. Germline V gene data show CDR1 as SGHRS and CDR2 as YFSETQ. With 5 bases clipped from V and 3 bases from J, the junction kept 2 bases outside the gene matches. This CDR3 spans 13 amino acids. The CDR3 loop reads CASRIAGEETQYF. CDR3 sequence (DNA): TGCGCCAGCAGAATAGCGGGAGAAGAGACCCAGTACTTC.

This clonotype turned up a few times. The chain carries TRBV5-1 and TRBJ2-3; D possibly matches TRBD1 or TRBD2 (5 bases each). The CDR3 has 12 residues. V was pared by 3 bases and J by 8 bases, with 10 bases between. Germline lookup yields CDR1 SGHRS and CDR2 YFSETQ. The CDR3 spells CASSWDLGTQYF. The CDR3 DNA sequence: TGCGCCAGCAGCTGGGACCTTGGTACGCAGTATTTT.

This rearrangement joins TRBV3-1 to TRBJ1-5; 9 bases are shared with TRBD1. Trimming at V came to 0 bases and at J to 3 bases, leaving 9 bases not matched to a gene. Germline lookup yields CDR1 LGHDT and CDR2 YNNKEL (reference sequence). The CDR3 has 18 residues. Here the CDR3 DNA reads TGTGCCAGCAGCCAAGAGGTTATGACAGGGGGAGACAATCAGCCCCAGCATTTT. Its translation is CASSQEVMTGGDNQPQHF.

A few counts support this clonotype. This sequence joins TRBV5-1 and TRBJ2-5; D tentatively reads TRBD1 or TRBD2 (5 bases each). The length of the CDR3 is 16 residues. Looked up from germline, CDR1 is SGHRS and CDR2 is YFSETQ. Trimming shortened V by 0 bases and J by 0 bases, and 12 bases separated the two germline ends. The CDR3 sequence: CASSLGGATYQETQYF. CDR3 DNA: TGCGCCAGCAGCTTGGGAGGGGCCACGTACCAAGAGACCCAGTACTTC.

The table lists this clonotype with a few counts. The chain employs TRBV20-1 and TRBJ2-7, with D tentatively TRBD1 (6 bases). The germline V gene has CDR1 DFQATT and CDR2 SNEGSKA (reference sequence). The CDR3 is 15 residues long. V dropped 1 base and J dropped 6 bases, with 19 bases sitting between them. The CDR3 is CSARALIGTMGEQYF. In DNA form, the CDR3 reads TGCAGTGCTAGAGCTTTAATAGGGACAATGGGCGAGCAGTACTTC.

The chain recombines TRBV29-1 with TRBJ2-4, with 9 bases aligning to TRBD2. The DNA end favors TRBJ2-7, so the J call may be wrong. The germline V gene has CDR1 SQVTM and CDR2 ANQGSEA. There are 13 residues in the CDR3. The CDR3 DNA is TGCAGCGTTACTAGCGGGCTCTCCTACGAGCAGTACTTC. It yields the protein CSVTSGLSYEQYF.

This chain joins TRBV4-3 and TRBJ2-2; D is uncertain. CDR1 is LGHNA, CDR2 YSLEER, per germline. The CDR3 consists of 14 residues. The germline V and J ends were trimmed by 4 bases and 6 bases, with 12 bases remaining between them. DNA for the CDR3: TGCGCCAGCAGCCCCCCCCTGACGCCCGGGGAGCTGTTTTTT. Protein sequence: CASSPPLTPGELFF.

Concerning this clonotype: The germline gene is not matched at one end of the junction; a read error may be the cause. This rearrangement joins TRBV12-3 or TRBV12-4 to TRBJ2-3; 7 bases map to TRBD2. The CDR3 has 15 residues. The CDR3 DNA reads TGTGCCAGCAGTTTCAGCGGGACGAGCACAGATGCGCAGTATTTT. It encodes CASSFSGTSTDAQYF.

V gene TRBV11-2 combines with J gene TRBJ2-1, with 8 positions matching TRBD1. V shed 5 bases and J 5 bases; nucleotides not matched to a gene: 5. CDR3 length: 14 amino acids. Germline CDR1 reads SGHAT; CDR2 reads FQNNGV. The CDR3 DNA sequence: TGTGCCAGCAGCCTTACGACAGGGGACAATGAGCAGTTCTTC. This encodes CASSLTTGDNEQFF.

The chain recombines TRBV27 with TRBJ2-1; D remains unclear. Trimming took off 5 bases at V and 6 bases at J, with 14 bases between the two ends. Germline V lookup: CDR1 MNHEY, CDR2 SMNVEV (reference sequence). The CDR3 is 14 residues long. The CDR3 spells CASSPRPVRNEQFF. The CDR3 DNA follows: TGTGCCAGCAGTCCTAGGCCCGTCCGCAATGAGCAGTTCTTC.

In DNA form, the CDR3 reads TGTGCCAGCAGCGAGACAGGGGACAACTATGGCTACACCTTC. This codes for CASSETGDNYGYTF. The rearrangement joins TRBV25-1 to TRBJ1-2; 8 nucleotides align to TRBD1. The V gene's germline CDR1 is MGHDK and CDR2 SYGVNS. The CDR3 has 14 amino acids. The trim removed 6 bases at V and 2 bases at J, leaving 5 bases unmatched.

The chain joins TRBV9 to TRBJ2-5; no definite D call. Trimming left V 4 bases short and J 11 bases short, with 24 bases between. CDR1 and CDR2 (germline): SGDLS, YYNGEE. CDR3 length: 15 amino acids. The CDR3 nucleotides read TGTGCCAGCAGCAGAGAGAACATGGAATCCAATGAGCAGTACTTC. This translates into CASSRENMESNEQYF.

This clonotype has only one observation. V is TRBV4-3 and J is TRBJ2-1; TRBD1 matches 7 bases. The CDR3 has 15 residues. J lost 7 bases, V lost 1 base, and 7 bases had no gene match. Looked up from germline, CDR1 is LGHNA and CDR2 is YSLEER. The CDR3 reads CASSQARTGGNEQFF. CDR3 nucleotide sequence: TGCGCCAGCAGCCAAGCTCGGACAGGAGGAAATGAGCAGTTCTTC.

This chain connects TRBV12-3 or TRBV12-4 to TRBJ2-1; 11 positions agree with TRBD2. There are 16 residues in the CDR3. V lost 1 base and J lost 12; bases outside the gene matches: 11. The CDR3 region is CASSLGTSGSRDTQFF. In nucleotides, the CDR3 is TGTGCCAGCAGTTTAGGGACTAGCGGGTCCCGAGATACGCAGTTCTTC.

CDR3 sequence reads: CASSLMPGQGNEQFF. CDR3 nucleotides: TGTGCCAGCAGTTTAATGCCGGGACAGGGCAATGAGCAGTTCTTC. The chain has TRBV28 and TRBJ2-1; 9 bases align to TRBD1. The V gene end was trimmed by 2 bases and the J gene end by 6 bases; junction bases not matched to a gene: 5. The CDR3 runs to 15 residues. CDR1 and CDR2 from the germline V gene are MDHEN and SYDVKM.